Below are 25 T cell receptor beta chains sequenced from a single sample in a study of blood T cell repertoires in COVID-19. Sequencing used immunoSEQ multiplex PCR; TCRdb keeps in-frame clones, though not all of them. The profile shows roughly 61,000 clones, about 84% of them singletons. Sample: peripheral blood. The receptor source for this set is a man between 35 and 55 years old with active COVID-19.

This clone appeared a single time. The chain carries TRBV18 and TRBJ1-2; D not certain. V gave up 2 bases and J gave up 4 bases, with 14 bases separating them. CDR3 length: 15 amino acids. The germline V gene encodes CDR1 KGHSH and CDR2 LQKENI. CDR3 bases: TGTGCCAGCTCACCAGGAGGCGTATCACTCTATGGCTACACCTTC. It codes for CASSPGGVSLYGYTF.

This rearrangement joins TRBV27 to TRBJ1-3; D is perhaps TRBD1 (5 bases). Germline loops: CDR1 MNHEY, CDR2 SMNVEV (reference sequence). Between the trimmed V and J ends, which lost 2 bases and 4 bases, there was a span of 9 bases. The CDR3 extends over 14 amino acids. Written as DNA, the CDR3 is TGTGCCAGCAGTTTAAGCAGGGCCGGAAACACCATATATTTT. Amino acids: CASSLSRAGNTIYF.

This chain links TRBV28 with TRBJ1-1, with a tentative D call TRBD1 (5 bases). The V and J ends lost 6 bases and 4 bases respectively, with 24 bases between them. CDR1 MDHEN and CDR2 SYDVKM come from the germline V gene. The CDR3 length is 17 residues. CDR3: CASRPPEGRGGGTEAFF. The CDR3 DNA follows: TGTGCCAGCAGACCCCCCGAGGGGAGGGGCGGGGGCACTGAAGCTTTCTTT.

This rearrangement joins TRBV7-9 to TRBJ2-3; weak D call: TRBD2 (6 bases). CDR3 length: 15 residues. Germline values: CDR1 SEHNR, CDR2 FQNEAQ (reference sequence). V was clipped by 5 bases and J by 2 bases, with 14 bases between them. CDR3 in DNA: TGTGCCAGCAGCCCGCGGGACGCGCCCACAGATACGCAGTATTTT. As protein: CASSPRDAPTDTQYF. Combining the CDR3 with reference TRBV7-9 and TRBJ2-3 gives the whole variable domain DTGVSQNPRHKITKRGQNVTFRCDPISEHNRLYWYRQTLGQGPEFLTYFQNEAQLEKSRLLSDRFSAERPKGSFSTLEIQRTEQGDSAMYLCASSPRDAPTDTQYFGPGTRLTVL.

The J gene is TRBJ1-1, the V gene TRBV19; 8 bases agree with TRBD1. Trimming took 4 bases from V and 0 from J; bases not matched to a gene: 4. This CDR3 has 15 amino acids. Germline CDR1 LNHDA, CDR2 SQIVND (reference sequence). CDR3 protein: CASSTPGQVNTEAFF. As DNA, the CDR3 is TGTGCCAGTAGTACGCCGGGACAGGTGAACACTGAAGCTTTCTTT.

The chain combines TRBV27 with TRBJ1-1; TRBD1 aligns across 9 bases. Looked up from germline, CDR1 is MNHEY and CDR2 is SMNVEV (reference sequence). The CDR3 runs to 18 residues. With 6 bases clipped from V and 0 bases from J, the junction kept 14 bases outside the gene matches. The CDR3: CASSPRRDRVFMNTEAFF. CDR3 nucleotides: TGTGCCAGCAGCCCCAGGAGGGACAGGGTTTTTATGAACACTGAAGCTTTCTTT.

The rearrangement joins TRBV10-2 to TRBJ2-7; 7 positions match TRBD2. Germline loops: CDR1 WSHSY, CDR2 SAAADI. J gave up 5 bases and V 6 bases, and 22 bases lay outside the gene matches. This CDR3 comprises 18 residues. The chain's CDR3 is CASSPPGEGLGLSDEQYF. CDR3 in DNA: TGCGCCAGCAGCCCCCCCGGGGAGGGTTTGGGTTTAAGTGACGAGCAGTACTTC.

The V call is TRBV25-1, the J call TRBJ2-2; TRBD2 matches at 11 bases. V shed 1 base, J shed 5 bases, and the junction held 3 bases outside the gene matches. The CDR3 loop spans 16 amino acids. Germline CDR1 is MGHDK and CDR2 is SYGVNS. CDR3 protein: CASSESPSGRTGELFF. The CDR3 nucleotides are TGTGCCAGCAGTGAATCGCCTAGCGGGAGGACCGGGGAGCTGTTTTTT.

CDR3 loop: CASHRLGDFNNEQFF. CDR3 DNA: TGTGCCAGCCACCGACTAGGAGACTTTAATAATGAGCAGTTCTTC. This chain connects TRBV7-9 to TRBJ2-1, with D possibly matching TRBD2 (6 bases). V lost 8 bases, J lost 7 bases, and 21 bases lay in between. Germline values: CDR1 SEHNR, CDR2 FQNEAQ (reference sequence). The CDR3 runs to 15 residues.

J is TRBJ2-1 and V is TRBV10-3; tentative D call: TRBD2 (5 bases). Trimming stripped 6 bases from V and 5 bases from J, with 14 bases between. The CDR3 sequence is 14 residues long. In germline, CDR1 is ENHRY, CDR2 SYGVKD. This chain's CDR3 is CAISHQSGNNEQFF. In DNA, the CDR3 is TGTGCCATCAGCCACCAAAGCGGAAACAATGAGCAGTTCTTC.

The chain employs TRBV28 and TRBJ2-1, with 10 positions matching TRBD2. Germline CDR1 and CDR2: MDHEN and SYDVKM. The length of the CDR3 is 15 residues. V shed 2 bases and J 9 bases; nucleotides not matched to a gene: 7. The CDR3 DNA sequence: TGTGCCAGCAGTTTAGCGGGACTAGCGTTGGTTGAGCAGTTCTTC. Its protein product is CASSLAGLALVEQFF.

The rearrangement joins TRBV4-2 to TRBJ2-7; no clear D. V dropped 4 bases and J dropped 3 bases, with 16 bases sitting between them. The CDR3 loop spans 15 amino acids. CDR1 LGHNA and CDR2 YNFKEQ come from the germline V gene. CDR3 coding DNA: TGTGCCAGCAGCCTCCAGCCCCTGTCTAGCTACGAGCAGTACTTC. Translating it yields CASSLQPLSSYEQYF.

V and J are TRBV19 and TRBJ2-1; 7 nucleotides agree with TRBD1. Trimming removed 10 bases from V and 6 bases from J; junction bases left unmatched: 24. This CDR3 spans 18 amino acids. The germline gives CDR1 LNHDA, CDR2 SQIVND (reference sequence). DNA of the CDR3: TGTGCCACCGCACCCCCTACTGAAGGGGGCTGGACTCTCAATGAGCAGTTCTTC. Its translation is CATAPPTEGGWTLNEQFF.

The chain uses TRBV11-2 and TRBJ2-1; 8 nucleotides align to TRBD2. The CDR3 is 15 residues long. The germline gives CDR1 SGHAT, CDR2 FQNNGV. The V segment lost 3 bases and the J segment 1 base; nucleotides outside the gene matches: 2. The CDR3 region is CASSFSGASYNEQFF. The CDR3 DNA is TGTGCCAGCAGCTTTAGCGGGGCTTCCTACAATGAGCAGTTCTTC.

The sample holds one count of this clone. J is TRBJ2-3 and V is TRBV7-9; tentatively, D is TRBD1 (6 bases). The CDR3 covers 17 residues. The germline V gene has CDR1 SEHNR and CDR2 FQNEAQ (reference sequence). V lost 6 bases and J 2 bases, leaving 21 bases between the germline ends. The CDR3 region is CASSRQRTVVATDTQYF. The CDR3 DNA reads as TGTGCCAGCAGTCGGCAAAGGACAGTCGTCGCCACAGATACGCAGTATTTT. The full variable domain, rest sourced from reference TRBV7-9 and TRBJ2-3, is DTGVSQNPRHKITKRGQNVTFRCDPISEHNRLYWYRQTLGQGPEFLTYFQNEAQLEKSRLLSDRFSAERPKGSFSTLEIQRTEQGDSAMYLCASSRQRTVVATDTQYFGPGTRLTVL.

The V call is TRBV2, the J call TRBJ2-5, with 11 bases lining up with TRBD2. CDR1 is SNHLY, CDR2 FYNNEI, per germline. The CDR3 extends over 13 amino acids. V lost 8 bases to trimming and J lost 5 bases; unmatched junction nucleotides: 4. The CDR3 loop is CASELAGVETQYF. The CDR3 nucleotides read TGTGCCAGCGAACTAGCGGGAGTCGAGACCCAGTACTTC.

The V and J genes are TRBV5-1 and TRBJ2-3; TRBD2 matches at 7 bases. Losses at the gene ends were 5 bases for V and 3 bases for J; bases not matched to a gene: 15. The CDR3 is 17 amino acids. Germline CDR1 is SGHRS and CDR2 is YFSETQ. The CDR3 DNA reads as TGCGCCAGCAGAGAACGGGAGGCATCAATGAGAACAGATACGCAGTATTTT. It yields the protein CASREREASMRTDTQYF.

The CDR3 is CASNPLEFGVGEQFF. In DNA form, the CDR3 reads TGTGCCAGCAACCCGCTAGAGTTCGGGGTTGGTGAGCAGTTCTTC. This sequence joins TRBV2 and TRBJ2-1, with D possibly matching TRBD2 (5 bases). V shed 7 bases and J shed 9 bases, with 22 bases lying between them. This CDR3 region has 15 residues. The V gene's germline CDR1 is SNHLY and CDR2 FYNNEI.

CDR3 in amino acids: CTSSHGQRTGELFF. CDR3 nucleotides: TGCACCAGCAGCCATGGACAACGGACCGGGGAGCTGTTTTTT. The chain is built from TRBV1 and TRBJ2-2; TRBD1 is taken as the D call from the table, unchecked against the DNA. TRBV1 is a pseudogene segment. This CDR3 spans 14 amino acids.

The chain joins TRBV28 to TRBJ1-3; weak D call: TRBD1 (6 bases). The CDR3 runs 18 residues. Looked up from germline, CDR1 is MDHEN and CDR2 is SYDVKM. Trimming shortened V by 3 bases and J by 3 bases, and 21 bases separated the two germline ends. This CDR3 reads CASSLLGGHFIVGNTIYF. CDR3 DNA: TGTGCCAGCAGTTTGCTGGGGGGGCATTTTATAGTTGGAAACACCATATATTTT.

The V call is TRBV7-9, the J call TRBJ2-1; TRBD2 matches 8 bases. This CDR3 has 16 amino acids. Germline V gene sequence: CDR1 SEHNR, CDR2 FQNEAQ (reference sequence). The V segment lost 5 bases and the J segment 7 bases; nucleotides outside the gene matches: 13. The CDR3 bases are TGTGCCAGCAGCCAGCCGCTGGGACTAGGTGGGAATGAGCAGTTCTTC. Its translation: CASSQPLGLGGNEQFF.

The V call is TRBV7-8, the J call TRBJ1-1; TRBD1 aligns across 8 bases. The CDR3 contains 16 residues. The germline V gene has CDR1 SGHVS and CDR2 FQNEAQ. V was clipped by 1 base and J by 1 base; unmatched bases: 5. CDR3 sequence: CASSLGQGWRNTEAFF. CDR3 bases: TGTGCCAGCAGCTTAGGACAGGGGTGGAGGAACACTGAAGCTTTCTTT.

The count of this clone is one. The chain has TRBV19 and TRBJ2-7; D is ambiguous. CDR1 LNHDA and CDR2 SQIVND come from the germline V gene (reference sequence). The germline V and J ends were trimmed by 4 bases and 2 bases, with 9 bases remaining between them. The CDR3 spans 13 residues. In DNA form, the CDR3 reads TGTGCCAGTAGTAAGTCGGGTGCCTACGAGCAGTACTTC. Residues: CASSKSGAYEQYF.

CDR3 bases: TGCGCCAGCAGCTTAGGCGGGAGAACAGATACGCAGTATTTT. It encodes CASSLGGRTDTQYF. The chain employs TRBV5-1 and TRBJ2-3; 7 bases align to TRBD2. V was clipped by 2 bases and J by 3 bases; unmatched bases: 3. Germline CDR1 reads SGHRS; CDR2 reads YFSETQ. The CDR3 runs to 14 residues. The entire variable domain, with the rest obtained from reference TRBV5-1 and TRBJ2-3, is as follows: KAGVTQTPRYLIKTRGQQVTLSCSPISGHRSVSWYQQTPGQGLQFLFEYFSETQRNKGNFPGRFSGRQFSNSRSEMNVSTLELGDSALYLCASSLGGRTDTQYFGPGTRLTVL.

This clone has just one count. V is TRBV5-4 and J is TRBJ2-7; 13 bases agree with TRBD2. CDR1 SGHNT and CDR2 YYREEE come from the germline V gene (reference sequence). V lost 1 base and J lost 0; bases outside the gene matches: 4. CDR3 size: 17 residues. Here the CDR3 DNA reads TGTGCCAGCAGCTTGCCGGGACTAGCGGGAAACTCCTACGAGCAGTACTTC. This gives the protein CASSLPGLAGNSYEQYF.